The 20 T cell receptor beta chains listed next were all sequenced from one sample in a study of blood T cell repertoires in COVID-19 (dated by TCRdb to 2019 to 2021). Library creation used the immunoSEQ multiplex PCR assay. The table was pulled from immuneACCESS by TCRdb, which kept in-frame rearrangements only. Such tables lose some clones; where checked, under half of the loss comes from unresolved V genes, and the rest has no known cause. The sample table contains under 300,000 clones; only one count was recorded for around 89% of them. The ten top clones hold under 10% of the sample. Material for sequencing was PBMCs or T cells enriched from blood (not recorded which). The receptors come from a man aged 40-49 years who had recovered from COVID-19.

This clone was detected a few times. This chain links TRBV9 with TRBJ2-1; 7 bases map to TRBD2. CDR1 is SGDLS, CDR2 YYNGEE, per germline. The CDR3 contains 14 residues. V was pared by 4 bases and J by 8 bases, with 9 bases of the junction left unmatched. The CDR3 region is CASSPRGSGDEQFF. In nucleotides, the CDR3 is TGTGCCAGCAGCCCCCGCGGGAGCGGTGATGAGCAGTTCTTC.

This chain links TRBV7-9 with TRBJ1-3; 9 bases map to TRBD1. Germline V gene sequence: CDR1 SEHNR, CDR2 FQNEAQ (reference sequence). This CDR3 has 17 amino acids. The ends lost 5 bases at V and 4 bases at J; junction bases unmatched: 12. CDR3 region: CASSHPPDRGIGNTIYF. CDR3 sequence (DNA): TGTGCCAGCAGCCACCCGCCCGACAGGGGGATAGGAAACACCATATATTTT.

The genes are TRBV19 and TRBJ2-5, with 7 bases that match TRBD1. The V and J ends lost 4 bases and 7 bases, in that order; junction bases with no gene match: 12. Germline V gene sequence: CDR1 LNHDA, CDR2 SQIVND (reference sequence). The CDR3 sequence is 15 residues long. CDR3 loop: CASSKPGATGRTQYF. CDR3 coding DNA: TGTGCCAGTAGTAAGCCTGGGGCGACAGGGAGGACCCAGTACTTC.

This clone showed up just a few times. V is TRBV7-9 and J is TRBJ1-5; maybe TRBD1 (6 bases). The germline V gene encodes CDR1 SEHNR and CDR2 FQNEAQ (reference sequence). V lost 4 bases, J lost 3 bases, and 22 bases lay in between. CDR3 size: 18 residues. The chain's CDR3 is CASSYNLPGQNDNQPQHF. The CDR3 DNA sequence: TGTGCCAGCAGCTACAACCTCCCCGGACAGAATGACAATCAGCCCCAGCATTTT.

The CDR3 sequence: CASSLGQPGHEQFF. The CDR3 nucleotides are TGTGCCAGCAGCCTGGGACAGCCCGGGCATGAGCAGTTCTTC. The rearrangement links TRBV7-9 to TRBJ2-1; 7 positions agree with TRBD1. V was clipped by 5 bases and J by 8 bases; unmatched bases: 9. In germline, CDR1 is SEHNR, CDR2 FQNEAQ (reference sequence). This CDR3 is 14 amino acids long.

The chain carries TRBV24-1 and TRBJ2-1; 11 nucleotides match TRBD1. CDR1 is KGHDR, CDR2 SFDVKD, per germline. This CDR3 region has 16 residues. The V and J ends lost 5 bases and 9 bases, in that order; junction bases with no gene match: 11. The CDR3 sequence: CATSGLWDRGFGEQFF. The CDR3 coding sequence is TGTGCCACCAGTGGTCTCTGGGACAGGGGGTTTGGTGAGCAGTTCTTC.

DNA of the CDR3: TGTGCCAGCAGTGAGATAGCGGGAGGGTCTGTCTACGAGCAGTACTTC. It codes for CASSEIAGGSVYEQYF. The chain has TRBV6-1 and TRBJ2-7, with 11 bases matching TRBD2. The trim removed 3 bases at V and 3 bases at J, leaving 7 bases unmatched. This CDR3 has 16 amino acids. Germline CDR1 is MNHNS and CDR2 is SASEGT.

The V and J genes are TRBV19 and TRBJ1-5; TRBD1 is a possible D gene (5 bases). Trimming left V 5 bases short and J 4 bases short, with 12 bases between. This CDR3 has 14 amino acids. Germline CDR1 and CDR2: LNHDA and SQIVND (reference sequence). The DNA of the CDR3 is TGTGCCAGTAGTGGCGGGGGGGGAAATCAGCCCCAGCATTTT. Its translation: CASSGGGGNQPQHF.

The CDR3 loop is CASSLGHKNTEAFF. As DNA, the CDR3 is TGTGCCAGCAGCTTAGGACATAAGAACACTGAAGCTTTCTTT. The chain links TRBV11-2 to TRBJ1-1; D gene unclear. CDR3 length: 14 amino acids. Per the germline V gene, CDR1 is SGHAT and CDR2 is FQNNGV. V lost 1 base, J lost 1 base, and 7 bases lay in between.

The genes are TRBV3-1 (or the pseudogene TRBV3-2) and TRBJ1-2, with 11 bases lining up with TRBD1. This CDR3 region has 17 residues. V was clipped by 1 base and J by 7 bases; unmatched bases: 11. The V gene's germline CDR1 is LGHDT and CDR2 YNNKEL (reference sequence). CDR3 coding DNA: TGTGCCAGCAGCCAAGGTTACTCAGGACAGGGGGCGGGTGGCTACACCTTC. It is translated as CASSQGYSGQGAGGYTF.

The chain recombines TRBV9 with TRBJ1-3; TRBD1 matches at 10 bases. This CDR3 is 18 amino acids long. Per the germline V gene, CDR1 is SGDLS and CDR2 is YYNGEE. V shed 0 bases and J 2 bases; nucleotides not matched to a gene: 8. CDR3 in amino acids: CASSVVSGQGIPGNTIYF. DNA for the CDR3: TGTGCCAGCAGCGTAGTTTCGGGACAGGGGATACCTGGAAACACCATATATTTT.

The gene calls are TRBV6-1 and TRBJ2-5, with a weak D call TRBD2 (5 bases). Trimming left V 0 bases short and J 0 bases short, with 8 bases between. The CDR3 covers 15 residues. The germline CDR1 and CDR2 sequences are MNHNS and SASEGT. CDR3 sequence reads: CASSEATTNQETQYF. The CDR3 DNA is TGTGCCAGCAGTGAAGCGACTACCAACCAAGAGACCCAGTACTTC.

The CDR3 sequence is CASSSKQGAVQPQHF. The CDR3 DNA reads TGTGCCAGCAGTTCAAAACAGGGGGCCGTTCAGCCCCAGCATTTT. The rearrangement links TRBV27 to TRBJ1-5; 9 bases map to TRBD1. Germline trimming cut 4 bases from V and 6 bases from J; bases unmatched to any gene: 7. The germline V gene encodes CDR1 MNHEY and CDR2 SMNVEV (reference sequence). The CDR3 length is 15 residues.

The chain has TRBV15 and TRBJ1-2, with D unclear. V lost 5 bases and J lost 3, with 16 bases in between. Per the germline V gene, CDR1 is LNHNV and CDR2 is YYDKDF (reference sequence). The CDR3 runs to 15 residues. The CDR3 protein is CATSPGGLGDYGYTF. CDR3 in DNA: TGTGCCACCAGCCCCGGTGGTCTCGGGGACTATGGCTACACCTTC.

This clone showed up just a few times. V gene TRBV7-6 combines with J gene TRBJ2-1; 8 positions agree with TRBD1. Trimming took 1 base from V and 4 from J; bases not matched to a gene: 6. Germline V gene data show CDR1 as SGHVS and CDR2 as FNYEAQ. This CDR3 contains 16 residues. CDR3 amino acids: CASSLEGDRTYNEQFF. In DNA form, the CDR3 reads TGTGCCAGCAGCTTAGAGGGGGACAGGACTTACAATGAGCAGTTCTTC.

The chain carries TRBV7-9 and TRBJ2-7; tentatively, D is TRBD2 (6 bases). CDR3 size: 14 residues. V was shortened by 5 bases and J by 4 bases, with 15 bases between the two germline ends. Germline lookup yields CDR1 SEHNR and CDR2 FQNEAQ (reference sequence). DNA for the CDR3: TGTGCCAGCAGCGCACCGGGACTTGATTACGAGCAGTACTTC. This gives the protein CASSAPGLDYEQYF.

This chain uses TRBV3-1 (or the pseudogene TRBV3-2) with TRBJ2-3; the match to TRBD2 covers 12 bases. This CDR3 is built from 15 residues. Trimming took 4 bases from V and 2 from J; bases not matched to a gene: 1. Germline V gives CDR1 LGHDT, CDR2 YNNKEL (reference sequence). DNA of the CDR3: TGTGCCAGCAGCCGGACTAGCGGGACCACAGATACGCAGTATTTT. It specifies CASSRTSGTTDTQYF.

In DNA, the CDR3 is TGTGCCTGGAGTGTACAGGGGGCTCCTGAAAAACTGTTTTTT. The encoded protein is CAWSVQGAPEKLFF. This chain joins TRBV30 and TRBJ1-4; TRBD1 aligns across 9 bases. Germline V CDR1 and CDR2: GTSNPN, SVGIG (reference sequence). The CDR3 is 14 residues long. V trimming: 0 bases; J trimming: 7 bases; junction bases outside the gene matches: 3.

V is TRBV18 and J is TRBJ2-5; 7 bases line up with TRBD1. CDR1 and CDR2 (germline): KGHSH, LQKENI. This CDR3 has 15 residues. The V and J ends lost 1 base and 5 bases, in that order; junction bases with no gene match: 7. The chain's CDR3 is CASSPLQTGFETQYF. CDR3 bases: TGTGCCAGCTCACCACTCCAGACAGGGTTCGAGACCCAGTACTTC.

The chain carries TRBV6-2 or TRBV6-3 and TRBJ1-5; 7 bases line up with TRBD1. V was pared by 5 bases and J by 6 bases, with 13 bases of the junction left unmatched. Germline V gene sequence: CDR1 MNHEY, CDR2 SVGEGT. The CDR3 runs 16 residues. The CDR3 reads CASSERWQGVPQPQHF. The DNA of the CDR3 is TGTGCCAGCAGTGAGAGATGGCAGGGGGTCCCTCAGCCCCAGCATTTT.